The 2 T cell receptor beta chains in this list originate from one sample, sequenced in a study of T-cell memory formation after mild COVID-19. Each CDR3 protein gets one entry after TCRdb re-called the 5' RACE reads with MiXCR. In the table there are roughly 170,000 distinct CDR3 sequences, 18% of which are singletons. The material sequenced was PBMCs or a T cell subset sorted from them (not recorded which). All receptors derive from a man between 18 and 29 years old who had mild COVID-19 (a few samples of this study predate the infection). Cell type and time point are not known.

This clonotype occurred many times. CDR3 residues: CASSSRDTGELFF. The DNA of the CDR3 is TGTGCCAGCAGTTCCCGAGACACCGGGGAGCTGTTTTTT. The chain carries TRBV12-3 or TRBV12-4 and TRBJ2-2; no firm D call. V shed 4 bases and J shed 3 bases, with 6 bases lying between them. The CDR3 totals 13 residues.

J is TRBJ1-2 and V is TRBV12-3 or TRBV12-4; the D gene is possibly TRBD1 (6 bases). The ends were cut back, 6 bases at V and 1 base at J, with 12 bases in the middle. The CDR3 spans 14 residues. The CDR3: CASRSTGFNYGYTF. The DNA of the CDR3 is TGTGCCAGCAGGTCGACAGGTTTTAACTATGGCTACACCTTC.